The sequence of this TCR beta chain was determined in a study of blood T cell repertoires in COVID-19. Study details: Spain, Italy and the United States supplied samples that represented acute and convalescent COVID-19. PBMCs, B-cell-depleted T cells, or T cells provided the cDNA or gDNA that made up the material.

Per the original data handling: Amplification with reference gene primers provided the estimates of nucleated cell counts. Assay: immunoSEQ multiplex PCR; the TCRdb copy retains only in-frame clones and omits some. V, J and clone size were drawn from that table, and D and trimming were deduced from the DNA. The sample gives roughly 230,000 clones, around 83% of which show up once; about 8% is in the top ten. V gave up 8 bases and J gave up 8 bases; unmatched junction bases: 18. Germline assignment: CDR1 WSHSY and CDR2 SAAADI. CDR3 length: 16 amino acids. This rearrangement joins TRBV10-2 to TRBJ2-1, with 7 bases identical to TRBD1. The receptor was isolated from a woman in her fifties or sixties with acute or convalescent COVID-19. Sequencing was done on a sample of peripheral blood. As DNA, the CDR3 is TGCGCCAGCGGGGCAGGGGGTCTGGGTTTCTCAGATGAGCAGTTCTTC. The encoded protein is CASGAGGLGFSDEQFF.